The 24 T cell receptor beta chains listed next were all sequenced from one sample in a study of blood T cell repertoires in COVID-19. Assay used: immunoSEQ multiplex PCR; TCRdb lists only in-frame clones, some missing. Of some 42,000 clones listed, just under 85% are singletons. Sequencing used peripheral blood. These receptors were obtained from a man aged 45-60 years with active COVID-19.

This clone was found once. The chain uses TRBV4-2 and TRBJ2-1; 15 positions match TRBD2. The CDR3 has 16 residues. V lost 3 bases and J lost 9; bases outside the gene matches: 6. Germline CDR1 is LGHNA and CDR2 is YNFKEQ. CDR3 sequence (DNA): TGTGCCAGCAGCCAGCCACCGGGACTAGCGGGAGGTGAGCAGTTCTTC. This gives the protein CASSQPPGLAGGEQFF.

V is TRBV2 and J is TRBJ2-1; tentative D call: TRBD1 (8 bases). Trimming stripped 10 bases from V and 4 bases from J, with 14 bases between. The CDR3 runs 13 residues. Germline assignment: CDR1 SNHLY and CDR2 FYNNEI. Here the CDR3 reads CATDRGGYNEQFF. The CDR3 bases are TGTGCCACAGACAGGGGAGGGTACAATGAGCAGTTCTTC.

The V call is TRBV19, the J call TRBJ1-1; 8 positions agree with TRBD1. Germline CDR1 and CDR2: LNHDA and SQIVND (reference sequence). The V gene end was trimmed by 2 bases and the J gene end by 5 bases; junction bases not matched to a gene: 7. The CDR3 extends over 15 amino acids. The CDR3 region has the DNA TGTGCCAGTAGTATAATCCAGGGGGCATTGACTGAAGCTTTCTTT. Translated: CASSIIQGALTEAFF.

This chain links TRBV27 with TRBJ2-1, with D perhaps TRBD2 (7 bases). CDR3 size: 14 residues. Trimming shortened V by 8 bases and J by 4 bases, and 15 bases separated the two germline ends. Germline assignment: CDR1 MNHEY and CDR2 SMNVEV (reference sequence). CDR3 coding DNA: TGTGCCAGCCGAGGAAGGGGGGGTTACAATGAGCAGTTCTTC. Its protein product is CASRGRGGYNEQFF.

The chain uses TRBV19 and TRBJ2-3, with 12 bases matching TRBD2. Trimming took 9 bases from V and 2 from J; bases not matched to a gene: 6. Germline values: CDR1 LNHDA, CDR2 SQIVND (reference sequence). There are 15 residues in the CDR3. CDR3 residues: CASRRTSGNTDTQYF. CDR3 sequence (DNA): TGTGCCAGCCGAAGGACTAGCGGGAACACAGATACGCAGTATTTT.

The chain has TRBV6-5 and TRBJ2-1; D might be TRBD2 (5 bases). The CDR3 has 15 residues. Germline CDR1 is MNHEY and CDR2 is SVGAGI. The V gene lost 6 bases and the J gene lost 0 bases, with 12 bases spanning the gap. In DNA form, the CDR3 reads TGTGCCAGCAGCGTGGACTGGAGCTCCTACAATGAGCAGTTCTTC. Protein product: CASSVDWSSYNEQFF.

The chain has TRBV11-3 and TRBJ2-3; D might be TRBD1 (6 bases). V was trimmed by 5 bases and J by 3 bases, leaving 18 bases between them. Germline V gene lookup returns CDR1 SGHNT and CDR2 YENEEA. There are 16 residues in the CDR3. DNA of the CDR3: TGTGCCAGCAGCGCAACTACAGGGTGGGGTACAGATACGCAGTATTTT. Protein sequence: CASSATTGWGTDTQYF.

The CDR3 nucleotides read TGTGCCAGCAGCCCGACTAGCGGGAGTACCACCTCCTCCTACGAGCAGTACTTC. As protein: CASSPTSGSTTSSYEQYF. The rearrangement joins TRBV11-2 to TRBJ2-7, with 12 bases aligning to TRBD2. Germline lookup yields CDR1 SGHAT and CDR2 FQNNGV. The junction had 11 bases not matched to a gene; V was cut back by 5 bases and J by 0 bases. CDR3 length: 18 residues.

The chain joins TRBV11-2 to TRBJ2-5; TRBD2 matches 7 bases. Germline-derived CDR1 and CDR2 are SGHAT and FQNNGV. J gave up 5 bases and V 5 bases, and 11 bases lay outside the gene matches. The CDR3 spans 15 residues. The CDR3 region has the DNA TGTGCCAGCAGCCCCCCGGGGGAGGGTAAGGAGACCCAGTACTTC. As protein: CASSPPGEGKETQYF.

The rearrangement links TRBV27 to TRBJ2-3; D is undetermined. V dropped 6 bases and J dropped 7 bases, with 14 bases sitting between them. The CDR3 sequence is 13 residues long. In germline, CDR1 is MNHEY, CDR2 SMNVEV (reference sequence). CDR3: CASRRQIQHTQYF. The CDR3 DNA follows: TGTGCCAGCAGGAGACAAATCCAACATACGCAGTATTTT.

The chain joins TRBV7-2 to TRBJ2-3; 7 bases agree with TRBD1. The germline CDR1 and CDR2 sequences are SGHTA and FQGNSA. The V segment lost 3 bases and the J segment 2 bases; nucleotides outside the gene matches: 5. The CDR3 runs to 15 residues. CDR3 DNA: TGTGCCAGCAGCTTCCGGACAGGCCCCACAGATACGCAGTATTTT. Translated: CASSFRTGPTDTQYF.

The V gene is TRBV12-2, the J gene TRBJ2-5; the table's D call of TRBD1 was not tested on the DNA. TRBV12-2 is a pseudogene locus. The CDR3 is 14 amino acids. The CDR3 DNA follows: TGTGCAAGTCGCTCCGCTCCTGGGGGCGAGACCCAGTACTTC. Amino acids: CASRSAPGGETQYF.

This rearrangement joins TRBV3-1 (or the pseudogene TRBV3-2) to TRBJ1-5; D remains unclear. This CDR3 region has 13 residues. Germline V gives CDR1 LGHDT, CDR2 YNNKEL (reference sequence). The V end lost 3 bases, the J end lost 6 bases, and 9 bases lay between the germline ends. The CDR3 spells CASSQGGSQPQHF. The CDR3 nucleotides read TGTGCCAGCAGCCAGGGAGGGAGTCAGCCCCAGCATTTT.

The CDR3 spells CASSYSTAGPYEQYF. The CDR3 DNA reads as TGTGCCAGCAGTTACTCGACGGCGGGGCCCTACGAGCAGTACTTC. This chain connects TRBV6-5 to TRBJ2-7; the D gene is possibly TRBD2 (6 bases). In germline, CDR1 is MNHEY, CDR2 SVGAGI. Trimming took 0 bases from V and 2 from J, leaving 11 bases between them. The CDR3 sequence is 15 residues long.

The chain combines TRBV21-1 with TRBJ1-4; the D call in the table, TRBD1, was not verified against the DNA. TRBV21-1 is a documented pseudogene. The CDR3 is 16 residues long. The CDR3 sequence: CASSKRRQGTNEKLFF. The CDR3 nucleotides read TGTGCCAGCAGCAAACGTAGGCAGGGGACTAATGAAAAACTGTTTTTT.

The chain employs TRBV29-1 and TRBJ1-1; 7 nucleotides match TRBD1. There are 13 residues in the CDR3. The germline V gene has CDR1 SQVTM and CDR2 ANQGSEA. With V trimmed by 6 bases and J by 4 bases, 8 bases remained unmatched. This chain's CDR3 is CSVVQGMGTEAFF. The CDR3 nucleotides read TGCAGCGTAGTACAGGGGATGGGCACTGAAGCTTTCTTT.

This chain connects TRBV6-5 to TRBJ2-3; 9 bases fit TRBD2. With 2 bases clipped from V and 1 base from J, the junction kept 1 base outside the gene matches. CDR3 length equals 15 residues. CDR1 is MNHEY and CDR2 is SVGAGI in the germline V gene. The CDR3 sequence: CASSYVAGGTDTQYF. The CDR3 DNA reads TGTGCCAGCAGTTACGTAGCGGGGGGCACAGATACGCAGTATTTT.

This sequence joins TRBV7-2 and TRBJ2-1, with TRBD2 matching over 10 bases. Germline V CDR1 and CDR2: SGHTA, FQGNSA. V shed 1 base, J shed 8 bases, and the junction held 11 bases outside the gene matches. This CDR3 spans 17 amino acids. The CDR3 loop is CASSLVISSSGSYEQFF. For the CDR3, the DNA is TGTGCCAGCAGCTTAGTAATATCGTCTAGCGGGAGTTATGAGCAGTTCTTC.

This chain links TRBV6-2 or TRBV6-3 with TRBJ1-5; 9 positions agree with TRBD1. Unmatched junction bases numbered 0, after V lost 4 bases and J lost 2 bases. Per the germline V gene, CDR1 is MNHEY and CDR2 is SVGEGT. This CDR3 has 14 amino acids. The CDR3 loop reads CASSWTGGNQPQHF. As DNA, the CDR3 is TGTGCCAGCAGTTGGACAGGGGGCAATCAGCCCCAGCATTTT.

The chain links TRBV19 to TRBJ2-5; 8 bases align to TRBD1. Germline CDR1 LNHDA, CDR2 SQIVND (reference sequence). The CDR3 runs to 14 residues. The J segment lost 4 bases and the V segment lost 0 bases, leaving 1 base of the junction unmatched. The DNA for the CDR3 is TGTGCCAGTAGTATAGATACAGGGGGAGAGACCCAGTACTTC. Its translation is CASSIDTGGETQYF.

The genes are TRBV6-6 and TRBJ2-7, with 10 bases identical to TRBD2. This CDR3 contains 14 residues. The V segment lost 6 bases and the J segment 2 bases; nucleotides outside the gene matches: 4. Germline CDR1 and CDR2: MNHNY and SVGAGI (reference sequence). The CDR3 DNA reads TGTGCCAGCAGAGCGGGAGGGACAACCTACGAGCAGTACTTC. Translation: CASRAGGTTYEQYF.

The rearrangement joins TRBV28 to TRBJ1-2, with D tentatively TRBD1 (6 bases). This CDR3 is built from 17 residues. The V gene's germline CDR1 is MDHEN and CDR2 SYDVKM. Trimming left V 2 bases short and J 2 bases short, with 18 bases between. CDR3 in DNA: TGTGCCAGCAGTTTAACCGGGAGGGGCGGGGGCAACTATGGCTACACCTTC. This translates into CASSLTGRGGGNYGYTF.

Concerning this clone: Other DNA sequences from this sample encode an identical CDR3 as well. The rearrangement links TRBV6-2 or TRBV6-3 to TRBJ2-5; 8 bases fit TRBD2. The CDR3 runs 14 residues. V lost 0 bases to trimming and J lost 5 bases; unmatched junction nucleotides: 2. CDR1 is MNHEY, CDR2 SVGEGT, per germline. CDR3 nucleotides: TGTGCCAGCAGTTACTCCGGGGGGGCTGAGACCCAGTACTTC. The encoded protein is CASSYSGGAETQYF.

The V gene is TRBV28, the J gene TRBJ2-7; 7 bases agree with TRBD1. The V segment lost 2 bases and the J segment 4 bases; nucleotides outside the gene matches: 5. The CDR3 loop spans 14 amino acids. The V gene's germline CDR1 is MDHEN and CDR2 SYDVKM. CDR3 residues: CASSLLNRGYEQYF. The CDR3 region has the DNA TGTGCCAGCAGTTTACTAAACAGGGGTTACGAGCAGTACTTC.